This record concerns one T cell receptor beta chain sequence. 5'RACE template switching with UMIs produced the TCR beta cDNA. Each CDR3 protein gets one entry in TCRdb, which reprocessed the 5' RACE reads and gives no DNA. This table lists some 390,000 distinct CDR3 sequences. The CDR3 is 13 amino acids. Germline V CDR1 and CDR2: DFQATT, SNEGSKA (reference sequence). This sample was included in a study of T cells expressing NK-cell markers. This chain connects TRBV20-1 to TRBJ1-6; without DNA, the TCRdb call of TRBD1 cannot be checked. The sequence derives from a woman in her forties or fifties in good health. The sequenced material came from blood T cells: a sorted CD56 or NKG2C T cell subset, CD4+ or CD8+ T cells, or bulk PBMC T cells (not recorded which). The CDR3 region is CSASSSDGGPLHF.